The entry that follows covers one T cell receptor (beta chain) sequence. It lacks a known antigen. Base-call qualities are not available, and no considerably larger clone is one nucleotide away. This entry belongs to a study of identical twins (dated by TCRdb to the mid-2010s). General notes on the study: The study deep-sequenced TCR alpha and beta repertoires from monozygotic twins, unrelated adults of various ages and cord blood to test whether fetal clonotypes persist. To rule out contamination, replicate twin experiments were performed at different times with different library preparation protocols. Broad study findings and their caveats: Fewer insertions were carried by abundant cord blood beta clonotypes, a similar but weaker trend appeared in young adult naive repertoires, and no such trend appeared in memory repertoires. Out-of-frame TCR alpha sharing in monozygotic twins was systematically underestimated by recombination models, whereas sharing between unrelated individuals was in agreement with the recombination models. A weaker excess of twin sharing was found in beta out-of-frame sequences because the signal-to-noise ratio was lowered by fewer shared sequences. Because the same donors could not be followed over many years, the conclusions relied on cross-sectional statistical analysis. Out-of-frame TCR alpha sequences shared between twins showed an excess of low generation-probability sequences compared with coincidental sharing between unrelated individuals. Invariant T cells such as MAIT and iNKT could partly confound zero-insertion analyses, although diverse VJ usage argued against such confounding for most clonotypes.

The method behind the library was 5' RACE. TCRdb records Illumina HiSeq 2000 as the sequencer. A universal primer binding site was added through template switching, and the final cDNA carried a unique molecular identifier so that TCR cDNA molecules could be counted accurately. Specific primers in the conserved constant-segment region were used to synthesize first-strand cDNA for the TCR alpha and beta chains. To control for contamination, every cDNA library carried two barcodes: a SMART-Mk sample barcode plus Illumina barcodes. TruSeq adapter sequences, together with Illumina sample barcodes, were added in two successive PCR steps. TCR alpha and beta cDNA libraries were sequenced on the Illumina HiSeq platform with custom primers. Per the authors' processing: MiGEC processed the raw reads to extract unique molecular identifiers, while MiXCR was used to determine the CDR3 positions. Recombination models were inferred per individual with the repgenHMM and IGoR tools using an EM algorithm. Shared clonotype analysis was performed with the tcR package in R, normalizing sharing by the product of cloneset sizes. Out-of-frame nonproductive sequences were analyzed to study raw recombination free of thymic and clonal selection effects. Through fastp at Q25 and MiXCR, TCRdb rebuilt clones from the public reads, retaining in-frame beta chains. Each CDR3 protein appears once, grouped with its most common genes and DNA. TCRdb's processing, not the authors' own work, is the source of the V and J calls. The sample has some 240,000 distinct CDR3 sequences on record, roughly 8% of them singletons. 3% of the sample is in the top ten clones.

All donors were healthy Caucasians. Three pairs of female monozygotic twins, all aged about 18 to 30 years, made up the twin cohort. Positive isolation kits from Invitrogen were used to isolate CD4+ and CD8+ T cell populations. V sheds 2 bases and J sheds 10 bases, leaving 12 bases between their ends. There are 13 amino acids in the CDR3, from cysteine to phenylalanine inclusive. This entry keeps only the CDR3 DNA: 39 bases, framed from base 1. The germline V gene (reference sequence) sets CDR1 to SEHNR and CDR2 to FQNEAQ. Separately, the same data were catalogued under a study of yellow fever vaccine responses in identical twins. As that second paper reports: According to the authors, in identical twins the way T cells responded to vaccination appeared partly convergent and partly personalized. In the study, vaccine-responding T cell clones were precisely tracked in identical twins.

The chain employs TRBV7-9 and TRBJ2-4; TRBD1 is possibly the D segment (6 matching bases). The sequence derives from a woman aged 18-29 years in good health. Material for sequencing was CD8+ T cells sorted from blood. The nucleotide sequence reads TGTGCCAGCAGCTTAAAGGGGGAAGAAATTCAGTACTTC. It specifies CASSLKGEEIQYF.